This T cell receptor (beta chain) was captured in a study of T cell responses to AZD1222 COVID-19 vaccine. Trimming stripped 5 bases from V and 7 bases from J, with 12 bases between. There are 13 residues in the CDR3. Looked up from germline, CDR1 is SGHVS and CDR2 is FQNEAQ. Combined were second doses at about 4 or about 12 weeks. Sequencing was performed with immunoSEQ multiplex PCR; in TCRdb, only in-frame clones are kept and a portion is missing. This sample carries approximately 150,000 clones, approximately 89% of them seen once, and the ten largest clones take roughly 1.7%. Study-wide findings and caveats: Once two AZD1222 doses were given, Spike-specific TCR breadth and depth went up. There were mostly white British donors and more females than males, and clonal diversity was possibly underestimated. Just a handful of people given AZD1222 tested seropositive at baseline.

Concerning this clone: Antigen unknown.

The sample consisted of peripheral blood, taken 28 days after the second AZD1222 dose. This receptor was identified in an adult who received the AZD1222 COVID-19 vaccine. This chain uses TRBV7-8 with TRBJ2-1; D is ambiguous. CDR3 nucleotides: TGTGCCAGCAGCATAGGCGATGGGAATGAGCAGTTCTTC. Translation gives CASSIGDGNEQFF.